This TCR beta chain stems from a study of CD8+ T cells in alopecia areata. Regarding treatment: oral pan-JAK inhibitor, 5-10 mg twice daily. Germline V lookup: CDR1 MNHNY, CDR2 SVGAGI (reference sequence). V lost 4 bases and J lost 4; bases outside the gene matches: 9. This CDR3 region has 15 residues. Following extraction, RNA underwent reverse transcription to cDNA, which served as the sequencing template. Sequencing used immunoSEQ multiplex PCR; TCRdb keeps in-frame clones, though not all of them. This sample has 140,000 to 150,000 clones, with nearly 55% found just once. Sequenced material: CD8+ T cells sorted from blood, taken at week 4, from a patient treated with tofacitinib. V gene TRBV6-6 combines with J gene TRBJ2-5, with 7 bases lining up with TRBD2. The origin of this receptor is a human donor with alopecia areata. CDR3 in DNA: TGTGCCAGCAGTTGGGGGAGGGGCCCTCGAGAGACCCAGTACTTC. Translating gives CASSWGRGPRETQYF.